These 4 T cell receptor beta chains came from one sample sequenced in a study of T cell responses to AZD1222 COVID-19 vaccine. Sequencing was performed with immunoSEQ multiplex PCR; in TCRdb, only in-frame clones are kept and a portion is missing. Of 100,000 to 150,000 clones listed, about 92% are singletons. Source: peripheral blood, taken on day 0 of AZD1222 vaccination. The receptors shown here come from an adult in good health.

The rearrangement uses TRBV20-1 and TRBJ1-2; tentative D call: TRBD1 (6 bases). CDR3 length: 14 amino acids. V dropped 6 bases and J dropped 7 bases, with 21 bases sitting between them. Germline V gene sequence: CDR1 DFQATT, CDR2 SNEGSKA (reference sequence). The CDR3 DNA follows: TGCAGTGCCAGTAGGGGAGGGGGACGTTTTGGCTACACCTTC. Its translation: CSASRGGGRFGYTF.

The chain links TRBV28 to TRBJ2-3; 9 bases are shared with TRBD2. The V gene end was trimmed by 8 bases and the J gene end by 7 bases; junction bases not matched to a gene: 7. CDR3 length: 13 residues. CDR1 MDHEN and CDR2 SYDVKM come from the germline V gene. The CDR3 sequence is CASRWLAGHTQYF. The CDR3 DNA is TGTGCCAGCCGATGGCTAGCGGGACATACGCAGTATTTT.

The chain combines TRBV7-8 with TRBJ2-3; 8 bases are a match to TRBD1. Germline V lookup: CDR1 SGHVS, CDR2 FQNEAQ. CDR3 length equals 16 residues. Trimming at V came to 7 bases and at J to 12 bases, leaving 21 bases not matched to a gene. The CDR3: CASTNQGALLLAKQYF. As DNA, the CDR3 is TGTGCCAGCACCAACCAGGGGGCGTTGCTACTAGCCAAACAGTATTTT.

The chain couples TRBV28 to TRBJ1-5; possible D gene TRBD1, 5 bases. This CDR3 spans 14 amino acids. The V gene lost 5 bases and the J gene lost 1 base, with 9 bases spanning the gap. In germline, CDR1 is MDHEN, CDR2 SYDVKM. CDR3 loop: CASSAGGSNQPQHF. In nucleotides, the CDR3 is TGTGCCAGCAGTGCCGGGGGAAGCAATCAGCCCCAGCATTTT.